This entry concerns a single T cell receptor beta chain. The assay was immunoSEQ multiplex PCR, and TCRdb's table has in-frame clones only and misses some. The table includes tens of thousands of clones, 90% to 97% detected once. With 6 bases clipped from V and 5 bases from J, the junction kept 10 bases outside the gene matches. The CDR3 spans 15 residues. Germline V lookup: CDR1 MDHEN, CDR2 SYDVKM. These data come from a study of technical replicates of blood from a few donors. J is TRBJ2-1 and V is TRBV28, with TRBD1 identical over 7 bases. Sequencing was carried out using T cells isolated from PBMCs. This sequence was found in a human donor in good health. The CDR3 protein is CASSLDRDGNNEQFF. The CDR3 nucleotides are TGTGCCAGCAGCTTAGACAGGGACGGAAACAATGAGCAGTTCTTC.